This is a list of T cell receptor beta chains from one sample in a study of post-analysis software for immune sequencing data. From the PCR reads, TCRdb called clonotypes with MiXCR, one entry per CDR3 protein. The sample has about 160,000 distinct CDR3 sequences, 30% to 45% seen once. The sequenced sample was blood, obtained after autologous hematopoietic stem cell transplantation. These TCRs come from a girl aged 10 to 17 with multiple sclerosis. Each CDR3 is given with its conserved first and last residue. A D gene is named only where the DNA matches it firmly. Rows may omit the clone size; those that give it use once, few, many or a size class.

clone size	J gene	D gene	V gene	CDR3 protein	CDR3 DNA
many	TRBJ2-1	TRBD2	TRBV7-8	CASSLYGLAGISEQFF	TGTGCCAGCAGCTTATACGGACTAGCGGGAATTAGTGAGCAGTTCTTC
.	TRBJ1-2	TRBD1	TRBV5-1	CASSLGQGSYYGYTF	TGCGCCAGCAGCCTGGGACAGGGGTCCTACTATGGCTACACCTTC
few	TRBJ1-2	.	TRBV29-1	CSVDSRGRGSWGGYTF	TGCAGCGTTGACAGTCGGGGTCGGGGGTCATGGGGCGGCTACACCTTC
few	TRBJ2-1	TRBD2	TRBV3-1	CASSTRWGLAASGQFF	TGTGCCAGCAGCACAAGATGGGGACTAGCGGCTTCGGGGCAGTTCTTC
few	TRBJ1-5	.	TRBV6-2/TRBV6-3	CASSYGLEDQPQHF	TGTGCCAGCAGTTACGGGTTGGAGGATCAGCCCCAGCATTTT
few	TRBJ2-1	.	TRBV6-2/TRBV6-3	CASARTIGTHNEQFF	TGTGCCAGCGCGAGAACGATCGGCACCCACAATGAGCAGTTCTTC
many	TRBJ2-7	TRBD2	TRBV7-2	CASSLAGGVEQYF	TGTGCCAGCAGCTTAGCGGGAGGGGTAGAGCAGTACTTC
few	TRBJ2-7	.	TRBV20-1	CSASLGGYEQYF	TGCAGTGCTAGTCTGGGGGGCTACGAGCAGTACTTC
many	TRBJ2-7	.	TRBV20-1	CSAGDGLAASYEQYF	TGCAGTGCTGGGGATGGGCTAGCCGCCTCCTACGAGCAGTACTTC
many	TRBJ1-6	.	TRBV7-9	CASSGPRLSDSPLHF	TGTGCCAGCTCGGGACCAAGGCTTAGTGATTCACCCCTCCACTTT
once	TRBJ2-2	TRBD1	TRBV27	CASSLRWQGANTGELFF	TGTGCCAGCAGTTTAAGGTGGCAGGGGGCCAACACCGGGGAGCTGTTTTTT
.	TRBJ1-1	.	TRBV6-5	CASTSTLRNTEAFF	TGTGCCAGCACTTCCACCCTGAGGAACACTGAAGCTTTCTTT
many	TRBJ2-5	.	TRBV29-1	CSVEPGFGETQYF	TGCAGCGTTGAGCCAGGGTTTGGAGAGACCCAGTACTTC
.	TRBJ1-1	.	TRBV7-2	CASSFDRLNTEAFF	TGTGCCAGCAGCTTCGACAGATTGAACACTGAAGCTTTCTTT
.	TRBJ2-1	.	TRBV29-1	CSVAGTNEQFF	TGCAGCGTGGCGGGGACCAATGAGCAGTTCTTC
few	TRBJ2-1	TRBD2	TRBV29-1	CSVAGTSGSSYNEQFF	TGCAGCGTTGCTGGGACTAGCGGGAGCTCCTACAATGAGCAGTTCTTC
few	TRBJ2-5	TRBD1	TRBV20-1	CWTGAGETQYF	TGCTGGACAGGGGCGGGAGAGACCCAGTACTTC
.	TRBJ2-5	TRBD2	TRBV5-8	CASSGGTSGLLETQYF	TGTGCCAGCAGCGGAGGGACTAGCGGACTCCTGGAGACCCAGTACTTC
.	TRBJ1-1	TRBD1	TRBV27	CASSRGLSTEAFF	TGTGCCAGCAGCAGGGGGCTGAGCACTGAAGCTTTCTTT
.	TRBJ2-1	TRBD2	TRBV5-1	CASSTGTSGSIYNEQFF	TGCGCCAGCAGCACAGGGACTAGCGGGAGCATCTACAATGAGCAGTTCTTC
.	TRBJ1-1	.	TRBV20-1	CSARDLAGHQATEAFF	TGCAGTGCTAGAGATCTCGCAGGGCACCAGGCCACTGAAGCTTTCTTT
.	TRBJ1-2	.	TRBV6-1	CASSRVNYGYTF	TGTGCCAGCAGCCGAGTGAACTATGGCTACACCTTC
few	TRBJ1-5	TRBD1	TRBV6-2/TRBV6-3	CASRAGQAADQPQHF	TGTGCCAGCAGGGCTGGACAGGCGGCTGATCAGCCCCAGCATTTT
.	TRBJ2-7	TRBD2	TRBV7-9	CASSLTTSGIYEQYF	TGTGCCAGCAGCTTAACGACTAGCGGGATTTACGAGCAGTACTTC
.	TRBJ1-1	.	TRBV4-3	CASSQGHAGVNTEAFF	TGCGCCAGCAGCCAAGGCCATGCAGGGGTGAACACTGAAGCTTTCTTT
few	TRBJ2-7	TRBD2	TRBV6-5	CASSYSAGEGYEQYF	TGTGCCAGCAGTTACTCGGCGGGAGAGGGCTACGAGCAGTACTTC
few	TRBJ1-2	.	TRBV5-1	CASSLELGGYTF	TGCGCCAGCAGCTTGGAGTTGGGTGGCTACACCTTC
.	TRBJ2-5	TRBD2	TRBV7-2	CASSLDGLAGNEQYF	TGTGCCAGCAGCTTAGATGGACTAGCGGGCAATGAGCAGTACTTC
many	TRBJ2-7	.	TRBV3-1	CASSQASGNEQYF	TGTGCCAGCAGCCAAGCTAGTGGGAACGAGCAGTACTTC
few	TRBJ1-2	.	TRBV10-2	CASSERGRGYTF	TGCGCCAGCAGTGAGCGGGGGCGTGGCTACACCTTC
.	TRBJ1-2	.	TRBV7-9	CASAEEGYTF	TGTGCCAGCGCAGAGGAAGGCTACACCTTC
few	TRBJ2-1	.	TRBV7-9	CASSSVDAGTYNEQFF	TGTGCCAGCAGCTCCGTAGACGCGGGAACCTACAATGAGCAGTTCTTC
few	TRBJ2-3	.	TRBV6-4	CANSDWVGYTDTQYF	TGTGCCAACAGTGACTGGGTCGGGTACACAGATACGCAGTATTTT
.	TRBJ2-1	.	TRBV5-1	CASVADSSYNEQFF	TGCGCCAGTGTAGCGGATAGCTCCTACAATGAGCAGTTCTTC
once	TRBJ2-1	TRBD2	TRBV6-1	CASSHGGTYNEQFF	TGTGCCAGCAGTCACGGGGGGACCTACAATGAGCAGTTCTTC
few	TRBJ2-7	.	TRBV9	CASSGQVDSSEQYF	TGTGCCAGCAGCGGACAGGTCGACTCGAGCGAGCAGTACTTC
.	TRBJ1-2	.	TRBV20-1	CSAREVGGTRGYTF	TGCAGTGCTAGAGAGGTTGGGGGGACGAGGGGCTACACCTTC
few	TRBJ1-1	TRBD1	TRBV27	CASSATGGYTEAFF	TGTGCCAGCAGTGCTACAGGGGGCTACACTGAAGCTTTCTTT
.	TRBJ2-1	.	TRBV28	CASTPADNSYNEQFF	TGTGCCAGCACCCCTGCGGACAATTCCTACAATGAGCAGTTCTTC
.	TRBJ1-1	.	TRBV7-9	CASSSRGGLTEAFF	TGTGCCAGCAGCTCCAGGGGAGGGTTGACTGAAGCTTTCTTT
.	TRBJ2-3	.	TRBV29-1	CSVASGAGTDTQYF	TGCAGCGTTGCTAGTGGGGCCGGGACAGATACGCAGTATTTT
few	TRBJ2-1	TRBD2	TRBV15	CATSRGERDSEQFF	TGTGCCACCAGCAGAGGTGAGCGGGACTCTGAGCAGTTCTTC